The rows below give T cell receptor beta chains drawn from one sample of a study of post-analysis software for immune sequencing data. In TCRdb, the PCR reads were re-called with MiXCR into one record per CDR3 protein. The sample shows 400,000 to 500,000 distinct CDR3 sequences, approximately 42% of them seen only once. Specimen: blood. The source is a girl aged 2 to 10 with multiple sclerosis. Each CDR3 is given with its conserved first and last residue. Each record gives: CDR3 length, J gene, D gene, clone size, V gene, CDR3 DNA, CDR3 protein. A D gene is named only where the DNA matches it firmly. Size is stated for part of the rows, as once, few or many counts, or as a class when the clone is expanded.

15	TRBJ1-2	NA	NA	TRBV7-2	TGTGCCAGCAGCCCTTGGGGGGCATTGAACTATGGCTACACCTTC	CASSPWGALNYGYTF
16	TRBJ2-6	NA	NA	TRBV3-1	TGTGCCAGCAGCCCCCGCCGGATCGCCGGGGCCAACGTCCTGACTTTC	CASSPRRIAGANVLTF
17	TRBJ2-1	TRBD1	few	TRBV4-1	TGCGCCAGCAGCCAAGGAAGGGGTGGGGACAGTATCTATGAGCAGTTCTTC	CASSQGRGGDSIYEQFF
13	TRBJ2-7	TRBD1	many	TRBV18	TGTGCCAGCTCACTGATAGGGGGCGGCGAGCAGTACTTC	CASSLIGGGEQYF
13	TRBJ2-1	NA	many	TRBV6-5	TGTGCCAGCAGTTACTCAGGGCAGGATCCTCCGTTCTTC	CASSYSGQDPPFF
12	TRBJ2-1	NA	NA	TRBV7-8	TGTGCCAGCGGCTTAGCATTGGGTGAGCAGTTCTTC	CASGLALGEQFF
14	TRBJ2-1	TRBD2	NA	TRBV29-1	TGCAGCGGAACGGGACTAGCGGGGTACAATGAGCAGTTCTTC	CSGTGLAGYNEQFF
13	TRBJ1-1	NA	once	TRBV10-3	TGTGCCATCAGTGAAAGGGATAACACTGAAGCTTTCTTT	CAISERDNTEAFF
13	TRBJ2-2	NA	NA	TRBV7-3	TGTGCCAGCAGCTTTGGAAACACCGGGGAGCTGTTTTTT	CASSFGNTGELFF
14	TRBJ2-5	NA	NA	TRBV5-1	TGCGCCAGCAGAAAAGGGTCGGGCCAAGAGACCCAGTACTTC	CASRKGSGQETQYF
15	TRBJ2-3	NA	few	TRBV7-6	TGTGCCAGCAGCGCGTTGGCTAGCGGCACAGATACGCAGTATTTT	CASSALASGTDTQYF
12	TRBJ2-3	NA	few	TRBV20-1	TGCAGTGCTAGATCCTTCGGGGATACGCAGTATTTT	CSARSFGDTQYF
15	TRBJ2-7	TRBD2	NA	TRBV20-1	TGCAGTGCCCACCCCCTAGCGGGTTCGGTCTACGAGCAGTACTTC	CSAHPLAGSVYEQYF
14	TRBJ2-7	NA	few	TRBV25-1	TGTGCCAGCAGTAAGTCGGTCAGTTCCTACGAGCAGTACTTC	CASSKSVSSYEQYF
15	TRBJ2-7	NA	few	TRBV14	TGTGCCAGCAGCCAACTCCTAGCGAGCTCCTACGAGCAGTACTTC	CASSQLLASSYEQYF
17	TRBJ2-3	TRBD2	NA	TRBV2	TGTGCCAGCAGTGAAGGGAGGACTAGCGGGAGCGGGGATACGCAGTATTTT	CASSEGRTSGSGDTQYF
14	TRBJ1-2	NA	NA	TRBV5-1	TGCACCAGCAGCTTGTCAGGGAGTAACTATGGCTACACCTTC	CTSSLSGSNYGYTF
14	TRBJ2-7	NA	NA	TRBV21-1	TGTGCCAGCTTCGAACGGGGGGGGGACTACGAGCAGTACTTC	CASFERGGDYEQYF
18	TRBJ2-4	NA	once	TRBV20-1	TGCAGTGCGCGGGGAACCCACGCTAACTGGAGGGCCAAAAACATTCAGTACTTC	CSARGTHANWRAKNIQYF
12	TRBJ1-1	NA	few	TRBV7-3	TGTGCCAGCAGCTTATCGGGGGGTGAAGCTTTCTTT	CASSLSGGEAFF
16	TRBJ2-5	NA	NA	TRBV9	TGTGCCAGCAGCGTAGCTCCGGACGTGAGGCGGGAGACCCAGTACTTC	CASSVAPDVRRETQYF
16	TRBJ2-1	TRBD2	NA	TRBV7-9	TGTGCCAGCAGCTTTTGGGGCGGGAGCTCCTACAATGAGCAGTTCTTC	CASSFWGGSSYNEQFF
19	TRBJ2-5	TRBD2	NA	TRBV7-2	TGTGCCAGCAGCTTAGGAGGTCTAGCGGGAAGATCGGACCAAGAGACCCAGTACTTC	CASSLGGLAGRSDQETQYF
13	TRBJ1-1	NA	NA	TRBV14	TGTGCCAGCAGCCTACCCGACAAAATTGAAGCTTTCTTT	CASSLPDKIEAFF
12	TRBJ2-7	NA	NA	TRBV16	TGTGCCAGCAGCCGTCACGGGGGAGAGCAGTACTTC	CASSRHGGEQYF
19	TRBJ2-1	TRBD2	few	TRBV9	TGTGCCAGCAGCGTAGGGGGACTAGCGGGACTTCACTTAGGGGATGAGCAGTTCTTC	CASSVGGLAGLHLGDEQFF
15	TRBJ1-2	NA	few	TRBV6-5	TGTGCCAGCAGTTACTCGTTGGTCTCGGGGGCCGCGCCCACCTTC	CASSYSLVSGAAPTF
16	TRBJ2-1	TRBD1	NA	TRBV6-6	TGTGCCAGCAGTTATTCCGACAGGGGGCCCTACAATGAGCAGTTCTTC	CASSYSDRGPYNEQFF
14	TRBJ1-2	TRBD1	NA	TRBV2	TGTGCCAGCTCCCGGGGACAGGTGGACTATGGCTACACCTTC	CASSRGQVDYGYTF
14	TRBJ2-7	NA	NA	TRBV29-1	TGCAGCGTTGAAGATCGGGGCAGGGGCTACGAGCAGTACTTC	CSVEDRGRGYEQYF
14	TRBJ2-7	NA	few	TRBV4-3	TGCGCCAGCAGCCAAGATATTAAGGGCTACGAGCAGTACTTC	CASSQDIKGYEQYF
14	TRBJ2-7	TRBD1	NA	TRBV19	TGTGCCAGTAAGATGGGACAGGGGGTCAACGAGCAGTACTTC	CASKMGQGVNEQYF
16	TRBJ1-6	TRBD1	few	TRBV7-2	TGTGCCAGCAGCTTAGCGACAGGGATTACCATATCACCCCTCCACTTT	CASSLATGITISPLHF
13	TRBJ2-5	NA	NA	TRBV10-3	TGTGCCATCAGTGCACAGGGGAGGGAGACCCAGTACTTC	CAISAQGRETQYF
13	TRBJ1-2	NA	NA	TRBV7-8	TGTGCCAGCAGCGAATCTCGGGTTCGGGGCTACACCTTC	CASSESRVRGYTF
15	TRBJ2-1	NA	NA	TRBV28	TGTGCCAGCAGTTTAGTACCAGTGGGGAAAAATGAGCAGTTCTTC	CASSLVPVGKNEQFF
15	TRBJ2-1	NA	few	TRBV7-9	TGTGCCAGCAGCCCGCCCCCCTTTCTAGCACTCTCGCAGTTCTTC	CASSPPPFLALSQFF
15	TRBJ1-6	TRBD1	many	TRBV4-2	TGTGCCAGCAGCTACGGGACAGGGGACAATTCACCCCTCCACTTT	CASSYGTGDNSPLHF
15	TRBJ1-4	NA	NA	TRBV28	TGTGCCAGCAGTTTTCTCGGAGGGGATCGGGAAAAACTGTTTTTT	CASSFLGGDREKLFF
17	TRBJ2-3	NA	few	TRBV7-9	TGTGCCAGCAGTTCCCTTTTAGCGGAGTCTAGCACAGATACGCAGTATTTT	CASSSLLAESSTDTQYF
14	TRBJ2-1	TRBD2	NA	TRBV20-1	TGCAGTGCTAGGTCTCGCGGGAGTGGAAATGAGCAGTTCTTC	CSARSRGSGNEQFF
15	TRBJ2-1	NA	once	TRBV18	TGTGCCAGCTCACCACAACAGGGAGCTTTCAATGAGCAGTTCTTC	CASSPQQGAFNEQFF
16	TRBJ2-7	NA	NA	TRBV6-2/TRBV6-3	TGTGCCAGCAGTTTAAGGATCGACAGCTCTCCCTACGAGCAGTACTTC	CASSLRIDSSPYEQYF
15	TRBJ1-6	NA	NA	TRBV7-2	TGTGCCAGCAGCTTACATAGCTCCTATAATTCACCCCTCCACTTT	CASSLHSSYNSPLHF
15	TRBJ2-7	NA	NA	TRBV11-2	TGTGCCAGCAGCTTGGTCGACACAGGTGCCTACGAGCAGTACTTC	CASSLVDTGAYEQYF
15	TRBJ1-1	TRBD1	NA	TRBV5-1	TGCGCCAGCAGCCAACGACAGGGGAAGAACACTGAAGCTTTCTTT	CASSQRQGKNTEAFF
13	TRBJ2-3	NA	NA	TRBV7-3	TGTGCCAGCAGCTTTCTCCCCACAGATACGCAGTATTTT	CASSFLPTDTQYF
13	TRBJ2-3	NA	once	TRBV6-5	TGTGCGACGTTATTAGCAAACACAGATACGCAGTATTTT	CATLLANTDTQYF
14	TRBJ2-7	NA	few	TRBV27	TGTGCCAGCAGGTTTGCAGGCCCTAGCCACGAGCAGTACTTC	CASRFAGPSHEQYF
13	TRBJ2-5	TRBD2	NA	TRBV12-3/TRBV12-4	TGTGCCAGCACCTTAGGGGGACTAGTGGTTCAGTACTTC	CASTLGGLVVQYF
13	TRBJ1-5	TRBD1	NA	TRBV5-6	TGTGCCAGCAGCTTGGAACCACAGGGGATCCAGCATTTT	CASSLEPQGIQHF
14	TRBJ1-2	NA	NA	TRBV28	TGTGCCAGCAGCCTAGGCGGGGCCGAGGGTGGCTACACCTTC	CASSLGGAEGGYTF
12	TRBJ2-1	NA	NA	TRBV20-1	TGCAGTGCTAGATTGAAATACAATGAGCAGTTCTTC	CSARLKYNEQFF
15	TRBJ2-1	TRBD2	few	TRBV12-3/TRBV12-4	TGTGCCAGCAGATTGTCTAGCGGGGAGTACAATGAGCAGTTCTTC	CASRLSSGEYNEQFF
16	TRBJ2-1	TRBD2	few	TRBV10-3	TGTGCCATCAGTGACCCTAGCGGGAGGGCCTACAATGAGCAGTTCTTC	CAISDPSGRAYNEQFF
15	TRBJ2-1	NA	NA	TRBV18	TGTGCCAGCTCACCGGCAATGGGGACTGGCAATGAGCAGTTCTTC	CASSPAMGTGNEQFF
13	TRBJ2-1	NA	many	TRBV14	TGTGCCAGCAGCCGCTGGGGTAGGGATGAGCAGTTCTTC	CASSRWGRDEQFF
14	TRBJ1-2	NA	few	TRBV29-1	TGCAGCGTTGGCAGGGACATAACTAACTATGGCTACACCTTC	CSVGRDITNYGYTF